This T cell receptor (beta chain) comes out of a study of T cells in Graves' hyperthyroidism and ophthalmopathy. This clonotype was counted at least ten times. Authors of the study amplified TCR beta CDR3 regions from RNA transcripts. A first-round RT-PCR of the TCR CDR3 used the HTBI primer set. TCRdb re-derived calls from the multiplex PCR reads in MiXCR, one entry per CDR3 protein. The sample contains roughly 290,000 distinct CDR3 sequences, around 15% of which appear only once. The V gene lost 3 bases and the J gene lost 3 bases, with 7 bases spanning the gap. The CDR3 sequence is 13 residues long. CDR1 and CDR2 from the germline V gene are LNHNV and YYDKDF (reference sequence).

This TCR was sampled from a woman between 40 and 50 years old with Graves' hyperthyroidism. This chain connects TRBV15 to TRBJ2-3; unclear D gene. Sequencing input: blood. The CDR3 DNA is TGTGCCACCAGCAGCCAACCGACAGATACGCAGTATTTT. Translating it yields CATSSQPTDTQYF.